The 10 T cell receptor beta chains listed next were all sequenced from one sample in a study of T cell responses to AZD1222 COVID-19 vaccine. Assay: immunoSEQ multiplex PCR; the TCRdb copy retains only in-frame clones and omits some. The sample carries approximately 100,000 clones, roughly 90% recorded once. The sample in question was peripheral blood, obtained on day 0 of AZD1222 vaccination. These receptors all come from an adult in good health.

The J gene is TRBJ2-1, the V gene TRBV6-1; 12 bases fit TRBD2. The CDR3 runs 16 residues. Germline V gives CDR1 MNHNS, CDR2 SASEGT. V dropped 4 bases and J dropped 1; count of bases not matched to a gene: 2. CDR3 region: CASSASGGASYNEQFF. The CDR3 DNA reads TGTGCCAGCAGTGCTAGCGGGGGGGCATCCTACAATGAGCAGTTCTTC.

The CDR3 protein is CASSIYGVGETQYF. The CDR3 DNA follows: TGTGCCAGCAGCATCTACGGGGTGGGAGAGACCCAGTACTTC. The V gene is TRBV7-3, the J gene TRBJ2-5; TRBD2 is a possible D gene (5 bases). The CDR3 covers 14 residues. Germline V gene lookup returns CDR1 SGHTA and CDR2 FQGTGA. V lost 5 bases and J lost 4, with 14 bases in between.

The gene calls are TRBV19 and TRBJ2-7, with D maybe TRBD1 (6 bases). The CDR3 consists of 17 residues. The germline V and J ends were trimmed by 4 bases and 1 base, with 20 bases remaining between them. From germline, CDR1 is LNHDA and CDR2 SQIVND (reference sequence). The CDR3 reads CASSTRQVPPLSYEQYF. For the CDR3, the DNA is TGTGCCAGTAGTACTCGACAGGTCCCTCCCTTATCCTACGAGCAGTACTTC.

V usage is TRBV6-2 or TRBV6-3 and J usage is TRBJ1-2; D ambiguous. Trimming took off 2 bases at V and 8 bases at J, with 18 bases between the two ends. Per germline, CDR1 MNHEY and CDR2 SVGEGT. This CDR3 has 15 amino acids. CDR3 amino acids: CASSYIATNPRGYTF. In nucleotides, the CDR3 is TGTGCCAGCAGTTACATCGCGACTAACCCCAGGGGCTACACCTTC.

This clone was seen just once. The chain couples TRBV4-2 to TRBJ2-2; D remains ambiguous. Per the germline V gene, CDR1 is LGHNA and CDR2 is YNFKEQ. This CDR3 region has 14 residues. V lost 0 bases and J lost 7, with 9 bases in between. The CDR3 nucleotides read TGTGCCAGCAGCCAAGATCAGAATGGCGGGGAGCTGTTTTTT. Translation: CASSQDQNGGELFF.

V usage is TRBV27 and J usage is TRBJ1-2; TRBD1 matches 9 bases. The CDR3 has 13 residues. Trimming at V came to 6 bases and at J to 8 bases, leaving 7 bases not matched to a gene. CDR1 is MNHEY and CDR2 is SMNVEV in the germline V gene (reference sequence). The CDR3 nucleotides read TGTGCCAGCAGGTCCACAGGGGGCGCAGGCTACACCTTC. Translated, it gives CASRSTGGAGYTF.

The chain couples TRBV6-5 to TRBJ1-3; tentatively, D is TRBD1 (5 bases). This CDR3 comprises 15 residues. Looked up from germline, CDR1 is MNHEY and CDR2 is SVGAGI. V lost 0 bases and J lost 2, with 8 bases in between. The CDR3 DNA sequence: TGTGCCAGCAGTTACTCAGCCAGGGCTGGAAACACCATATATTTT. This sequence encodes CASSYSARAGNTIYF.

The chain has TRBV5-8 and TRBJ2-5; D is unclear. The CDR3 consists of 13 residues. Germline assignment: CDR1 SGHTS and CDR2 YDEGEE. V was trimmed by 2 bases and J by 5 bases, leaving 10 bases between them. The chain's CDR3 is CASSLADRETQYF. The CDR3 DNA sequence: TGTGCCAGCAGCTTAGCCGACCGGGAGACCCAGTACTTC.

The V gene is TRBV9, the J gene TRBJ2-7; the D gene is possibly TRBD1 (6 bases). V gave up 3 bases and J gave up 0 bases, with 16 bases separating them. Germline CDR1 is SGDLS and CDR2 is YYNGEE. The CDR3 runs 16 residues. The CDR3 region has the DNA TGTGCCAGCAGCGATTCGCCGATGGGGGCCTCCTACGAGCAGTACTTC. It translates to CASSDSPMGASYEQYF.

The chain recombines TRBV4-1 with TRBJ1-5; TRBD1 aligns across 7 bases. The trim removed 2 bases at V and 4 bases at J, leaving 8 bases unmatched. The CDR3 length is 16 residues. The germline V gene has CDR1 MGHRA and CDR2 YSYEKL. The CDR3 loop is CASSQQTGWANQPQHF. In nucleotides, the CDR3 is TGCGCCAGCAGCCAACAGACAGGGTGGGCGAATCAGCCCCAGCATTTT.